A few counts support the clone carrying this TCR beta chain. Its cognate antigen is unknown. TCRdb analysed the RT-PCR reads with MiXCR anew, one entry per CDR3 protein. The sample has 650,000 to 800,000 distinct CDR3 sequences; approximately 18% are singletons. Trimming stripped 5 bases from V and 3 bases from J, with 10 bases between. The CDR3 extends over 13 amino acids. Germline CDR1 is SEHNR and CDR2 is FQNEAQ (reference sequence). The data were taken from a study of response to subunit inactivated influenza vaccine. Findings of the study overall: That few new T cells are recruited by each seasonal influenza vaccination was the authors' suggestion.

The sample was PBMCs from blood, taken around 5 days after vaccination. The sequence was obtained from a man aged 50 or older who received an inactivated influenza vaccine. The rearrangement uses TRBV7-9 and TRBJ1-2, with TRBD1 as a possible D gene (5 bases). The CDR3 nucleotides are TGTGCCAGCAGCCCTTCAGGGCACTATGGCTACACCTTC. It encodes CASSPSGHYGYTF.